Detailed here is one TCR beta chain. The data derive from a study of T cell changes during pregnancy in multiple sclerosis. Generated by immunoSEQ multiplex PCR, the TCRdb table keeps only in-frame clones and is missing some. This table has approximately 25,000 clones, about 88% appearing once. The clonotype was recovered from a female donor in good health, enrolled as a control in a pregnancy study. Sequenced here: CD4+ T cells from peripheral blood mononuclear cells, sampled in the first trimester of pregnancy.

The CDR3 coding sequence is TGTGCCAGCATCTTGCGGGAGCGGGAAGAGCAGTACTTC. Translating gives CASILREREEQYF. The chain recombines TRBV6-1 with TRBJ2-7; 7 bases map to TRBD2. V lost 7 bases, J lost 7 bases, and 10 bases stayed unmatched. The CDR3 is made up of 13 amino acids. Germline V gene sequence: CDR1 MNHNS, CDR2 SASEGT.